The 26 T cell receptor beta chains presented below share a single source sample, sequenced in a study of blood T cell repertoires in COVID-19 (dated by TCRdb to 2019 to 2021). The method behind the library was the immunoSEQ multiplex PCR assay. Imported from immuneACCESS, the table was reduced by TCRdb to in-frame sequences with V and J called. These copies leave out some clones; in studies compared against another copy, an unresolved V gene accounts for under half, and the cause of the remainder is not known. The sample has tens of thousands of clones on record, more than 80% of them singletons. Under 3.5% of the sample comes from the top ten. The sequenced sample was peripheral blood. These receptors came from an elderly man with acute or convalescent COVID-19.

V and J are TRBV11-1 and TRBJ1-1; no clear D. Trimming pared 5 bases from V and 1 base from J, leaving 17 bases between. The CDR3 spans 16 residues. Per germline, CDR1 SGHAT and CDR2 FQDESV (reference sequence). CDR3: CASSPRPRTKNTEAFF. CDR3 nucleotides: TGTGCCAGCAGCCCTAGGCCCAGAACGAAGAACACTGAAGCTTTCTTT.

The sample holds one count of this clone. The rearrangement links TRBV3-1 (or the pseudogene TRBV3-2) to TRBJ2-7; possibly TRBD1 for D (5 bases). The V and J ends lost 6 bases and 2 bases respectively, with 11 bases between them. CDR1 and CDR2 (germline): LGHDT, YNNKEL (reference sequence). This CDR3 spans 13 amino acids. The CDR3 reads CASSLRATYEQYF. The CDR3 region has the DNA TGTGCCAGCAGTCTCAGGGCGACCTACGAGCAGTACTTC.

V is TRBV19 and J is TRBJ1-3; D is unclear. The V end lost 4 bases, the J end lost 9 bases, and 10 bases lay between the germline ends. The CDR3 length is 12 residues. Germline values: CDR1 LNHDA, CDR2 SQIVND (reference sequence). This CDR3 reads CASSTSERTIYF. In nucleotides, the CDR3 is TGTGCCAGTAGTACCTCCGAGCGCACCATATATTTT.

The chain couples TRBV10-3 to TRBJ2-5; TRBD2 agrees at 16 bases. The CDR3 is 16 residues long. The V gene's germline CDR1 is ENHRY and CDR2 SYGVKD. V dropped 7 bases and J dropped 4; count of bases not matched to a gene: 6. The CDR3 nucleotides are TGTGCCATCAAAGGGACTAGCGGGGGGGGAAGAGAGACCCAGTACTTC. It is translated as CAIKGTSGGGRETQYF.

The genes are TRBV19 and TRBJ1-2; 8 nucleotides align to TRBD1. From germline, CDR1 is LNHDA and CDR2 SQIVND (reference sequence). This CDR3 region has 18 residues. V lost 5 bases and J lost 2; bases outside the gene matches: 16. The CDR3 bases are TGTGCCAGTAGTCATCGAGGGACGCAGGGGGCGTTGAACTATGGCTACACCTTC. It is translated as CASSHRGTQGALNYGYTF.

The chain links TRBV5-1 to TRBJ2-1; D gene unclear. Per germline, CDR1 SGHRS and CDR2 YFSETQ. CDR3 length: 12 amino acids. The V and J ends lost 6 bases and 0 bases respectively, with 4 bases between them. CDR3 region: CASTGSYNEQFF. CDR3 DNA sequence: TGCGCCAGCACGGGCTCCTACAATGAGCAGTTCTTC.

The gene calls are TRBV27 and TRBJ2-7; 10 bases align to TRBD1. This CDR3 contains 17 residues. Germline loops: CDR1 MNHEY, CDR2 SMNVEV (reference sequence). The J segment lost 3 bases and the V segment lost 2 bases, leaving 10 bases of the junction unmatched. CDR3 amino acids: CASSLKGQGSPNYEQYF. The CDR3 region has the DNA TGTGCCAGCAGTTTAAAGGGACAGGGGTCTCCAAACTACGAGCAGTACTTC.

The V and J genes are TRBV29-1 and TRBJ1-1; D remains unclear. This CDR3 has 11 amino acids. Germline V gene sequence: CDR1 SQVTM, CDR2 ANQGSEA. V shed 4 bases and J shed 6 bases, with 9 bases lying between them. CDR3 protein: CSVGYGSEAFF. CDR3 sequence (DNA): TGCAGCGTTGGGTACGGGTCTGAAGCTTTCTTT.

The chain combines TRBV18 with TRBJ2-7; 8 bases are a match to TRBD1. Per the germline V gene, CDR1 is KGHSH and CDR2 is LQKENI. Germline trimming cut 3 bases from V and 5 bases from J; bases unmatched to any gene: 6. CDR3 length: 14 amino acids. This CDR3 is CASSPSLTGDEQYF. The CDR3 coding sequence is TGTGCCAGCTCACCCTCCTTGACAGGGGACGAGCAGTACTTC.

This sequence joins TRBV6-6 and TRBJ2-5, with 7 bases matching TRBD1. The CDR3 length is 14 residues. The germline V gene has CDR1 MNHNY and CDR2 SVGAGI (reference sequence). Trimming removed 4 bases from V and 3 bases from J; junction bases left unmatched: 5. DNA of the CDR3: TGTGCCAGCAGTTTAGGGGGCCGGGAAGAGACCCAGTACTTC. Translation: CASSLGGREETQYF.

This rearrangement joins TRBV7-8 to TRBJ2-2, with D possibly TRBD1 on 6 matching bases. Germline V CDR1 and CDR2: SGHVS, FQNEAQ. V shed 5 bases and J shed 0 bases, with 13 bases lying between them. CDR3 length: 16 amino acids. The CDR3 nucleotides are TGTGCCAGCAGCCCCGGGCAGGGGCCGAACACCGGGGAGCTGTTTTTT. Translation gives CASSPGQGPNTGELFF.

The rearrangement links TRBV19 to TRBJ2-6; D is ambiguous. This CDR3 has 15 residues. CDR1 and CDR2 from the germline V gene are LNHDA and SQIVND (reference sequence). V gave up 4 bases and J gave up 0 bases, with 7 bases separating them. CDR3 sequence: CASSTLSSGANVLTF. In DNA form, the CDR3 reads TGTGCCAGTAGTACACTTAGCTCTGGGGCCAACGTCCTGACTTTC.

V is TRBV29-1 and J is TRBJ1-4; 11 bases map to TRBD1. The germline V gene encodes CDR1 SQVTM and CDR2 ANQGSEA. The V and J ends lost 1 base and 8 bases, in that order; junction bases with no gene match: 3. The CDR3 contains 14 residues. CDR3 loop: CSVEAGTGGEKLFF. The CDR3 DNA reads TGCAGCGTTGAAGCAGGGACAGGGGGAGAAAAACTGTTTTTT.

The rearrangement joins TRBV2 to TRBJ2-5; D is perhaps TRBD2 (5 bases). V dropped 1 base and J dropped 3 bases, with 9 bases sitting between them. This CDR3 spans 14 amino acids. Germline V gene lookup returns CDR1 SNHLY and CDR2 FYNNEI. The CDR3: CASSEVGLEETQYF. The CDR3 DNA sequence: TGTGCCAGCAGTGAAGTAGGACTTGAAGAGACCCAGTACTTC.

This sequence joins TRBV7-9 and TRBJ1-1; TRBD1 matches 7 bases. The ends lost 5 bases at V and 1 base at J; junction bases unmatched: 4. Germline V CDR1 and CDR2: SEHNR, FQNEAQ (reference sequence). The CDR3 sequence is 14 residues long. The CDR3 loop is CASSQGQTNTEAFF. CDR3 nucleotides: TGTGCCAGCAGCCAGGGACAGACGAACACTGAAGCTTTCTTT.

The chain is built from TRBV11-2 and TRBJ2-5; TRBD1 is a possible D gene (6 bases). Germline V gene lookup returns CDR1 SGHAT and CDR2 FQNNGV. Deletions cut 2 bases from V and 2 bases from J, with 12 bases between. The CDR3 is 15 amino acids. The CDR3 nucleotides are TGTGCCAGCAGCTTACTGAGGACAGAACAAGAGACCCAGTACTTC. It is translated as CASSLLRTEQETQYF.

The rearrangement uses TRBV5-4 and TRBJ2-1, with a weak D call TRBD1 (6 bases). This CDR3 comprises 13 residues. V was trimmed by 2 bases and J by 7 bases, leaving 10 bases between them. CDR1 is SGHNT and CDR2 is YYREEE in the germline V gene (reference sequence). CDR3 in amino acids: CASSFNRANEQFF. The DNA of the CDR3 is TGTGCCAGCAGCTTTAACAGGGCTAATGAGCAGTTCTTC.

In this sample, this clone turned up once. The rearrangement joins TRBV12-3 or TRBV12-4 to TRBJ1-2, with D possibly being TRBD1 (6 bases). Between the trimmed V and J ends, which lost 6 bases and 6 bases, there was a span of 14 bases. The CDR3 is made up of 13 amino acids. The CDR3 DNA follows: TGTGCCAGCAGCCGACAGGAGTTTGATGGCTACACCTTC. As protein: CASSRQEFDGYTF.

The rearrangement joins TRBV28 to TRBJ2-7; possible D gene TRBD2, 5 bases. The V end lost 6 bases, the J end lost 3 bases, and 15 bases lay between the germline ends. The CDR3 has 14 residues. The V gene's germline CDR1 is MDHEN and CDR2 SYDVKM. DNA of the CDR3: TGTGCCAGCAGATTGGACTGGCTAAACTACGAGCAGTACTTC. Translating gives CASRLDWLNYEQYF.

V gene TRBV18 combines with J gene TRBJ1-4; no firm D call. CDR1 and CDR2 from the germline V gene are KGHSH and LQKENI. Trimming took 4 bases from V and 15 from J, leaving 21 bases between them. There are 14 residues in the CDR3. The CDR3, as DNA: TGTGCCAGCTCACTCGTACCTGGGCAGGATTTGTTGTTTTTT. It specifies CASSLVPGQDLLFF. Full variable domain (rest looked up from reference TRBV18 and TRBJ1-4): NAGVMQNPRHLVRRRGQEARLRCSPMKGHSHVYWYRQLPEEGLKFMVYLQKENIIDESGMPKERFSAEFPKEGPSILRIQQVVRGDSAAYFCASSLVPGQDLLFFGSGTQLSVL.

The chain recombines TRBV4-3 with TRBJ1-2; TRBD1 is a possible D gene (5 bases). With 0 bases removed from V and 0 bases from J, the gap between germline ends came to 14 bases. The CDR3 spans 17 residues. Germline V lookup: CDR1 LGHNA, CDR2 YSLEER. CDR3 sequence reads: CASSQDQVQGTNYGYTF. CDR3 nucleotide sequence: TGCGCCAGCAGCCAAGATCAGGTGCAGGGAACTAACTATGGCTACACCTTC.

The V gene is TRBV18, the J gene TRBJ2-3; D gene ambiguous. V shed 2 bases and J shed 0 bases, with 3 bases lying between them. CDR1 is KGHSH and CDR2 is LQKENI in the germline V gene. CDR3 length: 13 amino acids. The CDR3 DNA sequence: TGTGCCAGCTCACCATCTAGCACAGATACGCAGTATTTT. Translated, it gives CASSPSSTDTQYF. The full variable domain, completed using reference TRBV18 and TRBJ2-3, is NAGVMQNPRHLVRRRGQEARLRCSPMKGHSHVYWYRQLPEEGLKFMVYLQKENIIDESGMPKERFSAEFPKEGPSILRIQQVVRGDSAAYFCASSPSSTDTQYFGPGTRLTVL.

As to this clone: This sample also contains other DNA sequences that code for the same CDR3. This chain joins TRBV18 and TRBJ1-2; 7 bases are a match to TRBD1. With V trimmed by 2 bases and J by 0 bases, 0 bases remained unmatched. The CDR3 contains 14 residues. CDR1 is KGHSH and CDR2 is LQKENI in the germline V gene. The DNA of the CDR3 is TGTGCCAGCTCACCAGACAGGGCTAACTATGGCTACACCTTC. Its translation is CASSPDRANYGYTF.

V usage is TRBV29-1 and J usage is TRBJ1-1; D call uncertain. Per germline, CDR1 SQVTM and CDR2 ANQGSEA. This CDR3 contains 13 residues. Deletions cut 4 bases from V and 2 bases from J, with 11 bases between. CDR3 residues: CSVAETGNTEAFF. DNA for the CDR3: TGCAGCGTTGCAGAGACGGGAAACACTGAAGCTTTCTTT.

This chain joins TRBV10-2 and TRBJ1-5; possible D gene TRBD1, 5 bases. This CDR3 comprises 16 residues. Germline CDR1 and CDR2: WSHSY and SAAADI. CDR3 residues: CVTSLEGQGGNQPQHF. The CDR3 DNA follows: TGCGTCACCTCCCTTGAAGGGCAGGGCGGCAATCAGCCCCAGCATTTT.

This sequence joins TRBV6-5 and TRBJ1-3; the D gene is possibly TRBD1 (6 bases). V lost 2 bases, J lost 2 bases, and 13 bases lay in between. The CDR3 is 16 amino acids. Germline V gene data show CDR1 as MNHEY and CDR2 as SVGAGI. The CDR3 here is CASSYGMTGPGNTIYF. For the CDR3, the DNA is TGTGCCAGCAGTTACGGGATGACAGGACCTGGAAACACCATATATTTT.